This T cell receptor beta chain was profiled in a study of brain T cells in children with intractable seizures. Data came from immunoSEQ multiplex PCR; TCRdb stores just in-frame clones and leaves some out. The sample holds about 350,000 clones, roughly 93% seen once. Study observations and caveats: HCMV serostatus was not known, and viral specificity came from CDR3 similarity only.

The sample holds a few counts of this clone. The antigen is undetermined. As to time point: blood from clinic visit 5 months post-surgery; TSC patient then seizure free. The sequenced cases were selected for having the highest brain T cell transcript signatures. The ends were cut back, 1 base at V and 7 bases at J, with 1 base in the middle. CDR1 and CDR2 (germline): SQVTM, ANQGSEA. This CDR3 spans 9 amino acids. The specimen comprised peripheral blood, sampled approximately 5 months after surgery. The receptor's source is a boy in the first two years of life with tuberous sclerosis and intractable seizures. This chain links TRBV29-1 with TRBJ1-2; D not certain. The CDR3 region is CSVEGGYTF. Written as DNA, the CDR3 is TGCAGCGTTGAAGGTGGCTACACCTTC. Looking up the rest from reference TRBV29-1 and TRBJ1-2 gives the full variable domain: SAVISQKPSRDICQRGTSLTIQCQVDSQVTMMFWYRQQPGQSLTLIATANQGSEATYESGFVIDKFPISRPNLTFSTLTVSNMSPEDSSIYLCSVEGGYTFGSGTRLTVV.